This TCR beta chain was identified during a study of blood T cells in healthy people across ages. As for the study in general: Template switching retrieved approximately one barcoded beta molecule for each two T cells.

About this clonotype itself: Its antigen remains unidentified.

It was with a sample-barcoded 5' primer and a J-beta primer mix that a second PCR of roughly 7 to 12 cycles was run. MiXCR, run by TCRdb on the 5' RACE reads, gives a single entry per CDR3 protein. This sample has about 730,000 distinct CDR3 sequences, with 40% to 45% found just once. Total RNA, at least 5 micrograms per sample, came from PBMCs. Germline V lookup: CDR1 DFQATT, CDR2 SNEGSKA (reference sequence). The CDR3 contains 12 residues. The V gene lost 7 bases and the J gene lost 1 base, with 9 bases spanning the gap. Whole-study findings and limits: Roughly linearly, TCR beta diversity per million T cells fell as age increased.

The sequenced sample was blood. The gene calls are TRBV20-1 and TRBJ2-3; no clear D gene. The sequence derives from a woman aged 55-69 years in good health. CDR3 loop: CSVIDGTDTQYF. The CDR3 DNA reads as TGCAGTGTTATCGACGGCACAGATACGCAGTATTTT.